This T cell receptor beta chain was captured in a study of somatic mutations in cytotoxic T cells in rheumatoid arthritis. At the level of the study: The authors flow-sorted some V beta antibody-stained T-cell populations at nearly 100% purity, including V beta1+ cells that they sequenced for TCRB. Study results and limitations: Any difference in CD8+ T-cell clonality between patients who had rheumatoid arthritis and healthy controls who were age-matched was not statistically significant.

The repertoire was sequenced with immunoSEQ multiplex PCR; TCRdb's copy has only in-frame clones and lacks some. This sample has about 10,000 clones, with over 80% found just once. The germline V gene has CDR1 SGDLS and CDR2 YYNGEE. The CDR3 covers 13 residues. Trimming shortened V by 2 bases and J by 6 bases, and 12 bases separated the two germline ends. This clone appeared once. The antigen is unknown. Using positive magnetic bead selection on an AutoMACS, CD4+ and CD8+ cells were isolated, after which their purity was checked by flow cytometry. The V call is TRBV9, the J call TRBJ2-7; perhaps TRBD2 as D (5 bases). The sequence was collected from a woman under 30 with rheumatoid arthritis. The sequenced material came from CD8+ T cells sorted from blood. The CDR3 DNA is TGTGCCAGCAGCGTCAGGCAGGCGGGCGAGCAGTACTTC. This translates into CASSVRQAGEQYF.